This T cell receptor beta chain comes out of a study of T-cell reconstitution after alpha-beta-depleted transplantation in children. Molecular barcoding with unique molecular identifiers was used for the TCRbeta library. TCRdb re-derived calls from the PCR reads in MiXCR, one entry per CDR3 protein. The sample shows about 400,000 distinct CDR3 sequences, over 20% of them seen only once. This clonotype was counted only a few times. The CDR3 spans 15 residues. V shed 1 base and J 5 bases; nucleotides not matched to a gene: 5. Per the germline V gene, CDR1 is MNHEY and CDR2 is SVGEGT. This TCR derives from a human donor who donated a stem cell graft to a child with acute myeloid leukemia. Sequenced material: PBMCs from the stem cell graft donor, taken from the stem cell graft. The J gene is TRBJ2-7, the V gene TRBV6-2 or TRBV6-3; 10 bases fit TRBD2. CDR3 nucleotide sequence: TGTGCCAGCAGTTACTTCCTAGCGGGAGCCCACGAGCAGTACTTC. Its protein product is CASSYFLAGAHEQYF.